Here is one T cell receptor beta chain with its context. V shed 4 bases and J shed 0 bases, with 3 bases lying between them. There are 12 residues in the CDR3. The germline V gene has CDR1 LNHDA and CDR2 SQIVND (reference sequence). Data came from immunoSEQ multiplex PCR; TCRdb stores just in-frame clones and leaves some out. The data show approximately 74,000 clones, 87% seen once. The record originates from a study of T cell responses to AZD1222 COVID-19 vaccine. The clonotype was recovered from an adult who received the AZD1222 COVID-19 vaccine. This specimen was peripheral blood, taken 28 days after the second AZD1222 dose. The V and J genes are TRBV19 and TRBJ1-1; D gene ambiguous. CDR3 sequence reads: CASSKLNTEAFF. The CDR3 DNA sequence: TGTGCCAGTAGTAAGCTGAACACTGAAGCTTTCTTT.